The 5 T cell receptor beta chains presented below share a single source sample, sequenced in a study of blood T cell repertoires in COVID-19. Profiling relied on immunoSEQ multiplex PCR, and the TCRdb table lists in-frame clones only, not all of them. This sample yields about 170,000 clones, of which approximately 86% are seen a single time; about 1.2% belongs to the top ten. Sequenced sample: peripheral blood. These receptors all come from a man aged 55 to 70 who had recovered from COVID-19.

V and J are TRBV27 and TRBJ1-2, with D maybe TRBD1 (5 bases). V lost 11 bases and J lost 4, with 17 bases in between. Germline CDR1 reads MNHEY; CDR2 reads SMNVEV (reference sequence). The CDR3 runs 13 residues. The CDR3, as DNA: TGTGCCTCGACCGGCGGAGGGGCCTATGGCTACACCTTC. The encoded protein is CASTGGGAYGYTF.

This clone was seen once. The genes are TRBV11-2 and TRBJ1-2; D unresolved. The CDR3 runs 13 residues. Germline lookup yields CDR1 SGHAT and CDR2 FQNNGV. The germline V and J ends were trimmed by 3 bases and 0 bases, with 5 bases remaining between them. In nucleotides, the CDR3 is TGTGCCAGCAGCTTTAATACTAACTATGGCTACACCTTC. As protein: CASSFNTNYGYTF. The full variable domain, its missing parts supplied by reference TRBV11-2 and TRBJ1-2, is EAGVAQSPRYKIIEKRQSVAFWCNPISGHATLYWYQQILGQGPKLLIQFQNNGVVDDSQLPKDRFSAERLKGVDSTLKIQPAKLEDSAVYLCASSFNTNYGYTFGSGTRLTVV.

The V and J genes are TRBV11-2 and TRBJ1-3; no definite D call. Germline loops: CDR1 SGHAT, CDR2 FQNNGV. This CDR3 contains 14 residues. V lost 6 bases, J lost 5 bases, and 14 bases lay in between. The CDR3 loop is CASSPRGYRNTIYF. In DNA form, the CDR3 reads TGTGCCAGCAGTCCGCGAGGGTATCGAAACACCATATATTTT.

The chain is built from TRBV4-1 and TRBJ2-1; 7 bases line up with TRBD1. Looked up from germline, CDR1 is MGHRA and CDR2 is YSYEKL. V trimming: 0 bases; J trimming: 3 bases; junction bases outside the gene matches: 11. The CDR3 runs 18 residues. The CDR3 sequence is CASSQELRNGDSYNEQFF. In DNA form, the CDR3 reads TGCGCCAGCAGCCAAGAGTTACGGAACGGGGACAGCTACAATGAGCAGTTCTTC.

This chain joins TRBV11-3 and TRBJ2-5, with TRBD2 matching over 12 bases. The CDR3 extends over 16 amino acids. Germline V gene lookup returns CDR1 SGHNT and CDR2 YENEEA. With V trimmed by 5 bases and J by 0 bases, 4 bases remained unmatched. The CDR3: CASSITSGGNQETQYF. In nucleotides, the CDR3 is TGTGCCAGCAGCATAACTAGCGGGGGGAACCAAGAGACCCAGTACTTC.